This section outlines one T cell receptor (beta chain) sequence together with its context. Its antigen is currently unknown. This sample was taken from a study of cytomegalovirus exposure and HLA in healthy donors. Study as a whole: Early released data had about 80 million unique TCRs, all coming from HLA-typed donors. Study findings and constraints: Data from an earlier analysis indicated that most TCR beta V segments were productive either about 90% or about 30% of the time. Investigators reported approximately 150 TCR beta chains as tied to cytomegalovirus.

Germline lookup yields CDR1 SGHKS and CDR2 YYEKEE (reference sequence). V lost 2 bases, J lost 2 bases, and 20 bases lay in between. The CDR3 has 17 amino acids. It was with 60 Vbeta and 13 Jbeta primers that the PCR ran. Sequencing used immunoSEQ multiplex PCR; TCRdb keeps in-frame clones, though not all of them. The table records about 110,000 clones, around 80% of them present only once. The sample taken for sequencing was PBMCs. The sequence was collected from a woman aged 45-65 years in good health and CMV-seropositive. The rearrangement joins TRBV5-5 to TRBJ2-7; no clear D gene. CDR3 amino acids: CASSFLPSEIVTYEQYF. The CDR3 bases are TGTGCCAGCAGCTTCCTCCCAAGCGAAATAGTCACCTACGAGCAGTACTTC. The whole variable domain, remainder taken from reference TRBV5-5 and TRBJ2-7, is DAGVTQSPTHLIKTRGQQVTLRCSPISGHKSVSWYQQVLGQGPQFIFQYYEKEERGRGNFPDRFSARQFPNYSSELNVNALLLGDSALYLCASSFLPSEIVTYEQYFGPGTRLTVT.